This T cell receptor (beta chain) was sequenced during a study of CD8 T cells in ankylosing spondylitis. Ten or more counts support this clonotype. Antigen: not known. Each TCR beta library was made by quantitative 5'-RACE that incorporated molecular barcodes. Each CDR3 protein gets one entry after TCRdb re-called the 5' RACE reads with MiXCR. The repertoire holds 200,000 or so distinct CDR3 sequences, with approximately 18% as singletons. Regarding the study as a whole: Relatively rare in peripheral blood, disease-linked clones were also CD8+. Matched ankylosing spondylitis synovial fluid reportedly showed significant enrichment of disease-linked clones. It appeared that ankylosing spondylitis blood was characterized by a TCR beta motif of fewer than ten highly homologous variants.

This sequence originates from a male donor aged 5 to 30 with ankylosing spondylitis or in good health (not recorded which). Sequenced: blood, either unsorted or a sorted T cell fraction (not recorded which).

This CDR3 reads CSASWRQGLDTQYF. As DNA, the CDR3 is TGCAGTGCTAGCTGGCGTCAGGGGTTAGATACGCAGTATTTT. This chain uses TRBV20-1 with TRBJ2-3, with D possibly matching TRBD1 (6 bases). Germline CDR1 is DFQATT and CDR2 is SNEGSKA (reference sequence). The ends were cut back, 3 bases at V and 5 bases at J, with 15 bases in the middle. The CDR3 runs to 14 residues.